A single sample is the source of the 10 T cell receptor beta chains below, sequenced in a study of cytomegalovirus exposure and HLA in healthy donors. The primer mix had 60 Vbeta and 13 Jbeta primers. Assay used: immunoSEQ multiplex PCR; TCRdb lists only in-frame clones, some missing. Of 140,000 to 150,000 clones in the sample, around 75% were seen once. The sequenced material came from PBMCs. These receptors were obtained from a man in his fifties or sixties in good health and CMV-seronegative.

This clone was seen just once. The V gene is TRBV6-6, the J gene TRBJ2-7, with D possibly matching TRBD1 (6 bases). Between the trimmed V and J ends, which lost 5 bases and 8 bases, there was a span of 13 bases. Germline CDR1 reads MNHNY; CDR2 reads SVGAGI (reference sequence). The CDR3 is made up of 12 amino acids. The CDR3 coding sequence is TGTGCCAGCAGTCTGGACAGTAGAAAGCAGTACTTC. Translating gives CASSLDSRKQYF.

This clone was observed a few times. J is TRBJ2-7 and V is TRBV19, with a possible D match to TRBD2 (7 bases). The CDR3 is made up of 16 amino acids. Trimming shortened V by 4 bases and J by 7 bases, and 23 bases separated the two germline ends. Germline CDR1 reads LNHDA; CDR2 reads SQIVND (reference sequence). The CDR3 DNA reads TGTGCCAGTAGTAGCTCCGGACCGGGGGGCCTATGGGAGCAGTACTTC. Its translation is CASSSSGPGGLWEQYF.

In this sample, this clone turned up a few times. The CDR3 DNA reads as TGTGCCAGCAGCTCTTACAGGTTGGATCAGCCCCAGCATTTT. Protein sequence: CASSSYRLDQPQHF. The V and J genes are TRBV7-9 and TRBJ1-5; the D gene is possibly TRBD1 (5 bases). The CDR3 loop spans 14 amino acids. Per the germline V gene, CDR1 is SEHNR and CDR2 is FQNEAQ (reference sequence). The germline V and J ends were trimmed by 4 bases and 5 bases, with 12 bases remaining between them.

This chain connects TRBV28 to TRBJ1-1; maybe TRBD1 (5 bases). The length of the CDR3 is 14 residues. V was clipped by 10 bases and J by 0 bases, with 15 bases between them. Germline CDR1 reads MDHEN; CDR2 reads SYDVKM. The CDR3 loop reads CATQRGDLNTEAFF. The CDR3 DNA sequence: TGTGCCACCCAACGGGGGGACCTGAACACTGAAGCTTTCTTT. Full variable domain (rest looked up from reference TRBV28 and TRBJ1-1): DVKVTQSSRYLVKRTGEKVFLECVQDMDHENMFWYRQDPGLGLRLIYFSYDVKMKEKGDIPEGYSVSREKKERFSLILESASTNQTSMYLCATQRGDLNTEAFFGQGTRLTVV.

Written as DNA, the CDR3 is TGTGCCAGTAGTGTCCGACAGGAGATAAACTATGGCTACACCTTC. It yields the protein CASSVRQEINYGYTF. V is TRBV19 and J is TRBJ1-2, with D perhaps TRBD1 (6 bases). CDR1 and CDR2 from the germline V gene are LNHDA and SQIVND (reference sequence). The CDR3 has 15 residues. Trimming took 5 bases from V and 2 from J, leaving 15 bases between them.

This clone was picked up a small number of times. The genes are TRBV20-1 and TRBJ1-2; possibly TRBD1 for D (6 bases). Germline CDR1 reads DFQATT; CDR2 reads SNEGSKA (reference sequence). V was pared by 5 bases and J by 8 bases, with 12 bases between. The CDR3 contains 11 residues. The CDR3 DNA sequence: TGCAGTGCTCCAGAGGGGGGGGGCTACACCTTC. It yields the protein CSAPEGGGYTF.

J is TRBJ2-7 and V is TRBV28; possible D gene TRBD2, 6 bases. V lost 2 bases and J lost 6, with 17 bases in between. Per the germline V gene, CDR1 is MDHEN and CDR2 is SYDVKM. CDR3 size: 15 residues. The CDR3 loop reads CASSLGGSPRGEQYF. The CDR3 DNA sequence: TGTGCCAGCAGTTTAGGAGGGTCCCCAAGAGGCGAGCAGTACTTC.

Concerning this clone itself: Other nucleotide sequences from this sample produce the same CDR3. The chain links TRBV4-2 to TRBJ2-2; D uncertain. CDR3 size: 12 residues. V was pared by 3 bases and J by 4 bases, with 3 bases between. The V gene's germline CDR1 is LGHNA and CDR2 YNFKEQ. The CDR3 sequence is CASSQATGELFF. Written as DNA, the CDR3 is TGTGCCAGCAGCCAGGCCACCGGGGAGCTGTTTTTT.

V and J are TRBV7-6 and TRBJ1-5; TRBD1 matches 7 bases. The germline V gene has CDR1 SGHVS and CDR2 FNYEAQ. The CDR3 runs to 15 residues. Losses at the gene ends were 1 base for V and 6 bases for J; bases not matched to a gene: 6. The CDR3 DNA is TGTGCCAGCAGCTTAGTGACAGGGCTCTCTCAGCCCCAGCATTTT. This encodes CASSLVTGLSQPQHF.

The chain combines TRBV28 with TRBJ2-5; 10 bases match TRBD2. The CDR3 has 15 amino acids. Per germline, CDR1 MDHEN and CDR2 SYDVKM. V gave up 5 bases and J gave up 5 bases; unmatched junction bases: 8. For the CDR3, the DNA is TGTGCCAGCAGTCATACTAGCGGGATCGGGGAGACCCAGTACTTC. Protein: CASSHTSGIGETQYF.